The 23 T cell receptor beta chains listed next were all sequenced from one sample in a study of blood T cell repertoires in COVID-19. Profiled with immunoSEQ multiplex PCR; TCRdb holds only in-frame clones, not every one. The sample contains about 120,000 clones, roughly nine tenths of which appear only once. Input material: peripheral blood. These receptors came from a man between 65 and 85 years old with active or convalescent COVID-19.

The chain carries TRBV15 and TRBJ2-7; 7 nucleotides line up with TRBD1. The CDR3 is 12 residues long. After removal of 8 bases from V and 4 bases from J, the junction contained 5 bases not matched to a gene. Germline V gene sequence: CDR1 LNHNV, CDR2 YYDKDF (reference sequence). The CDR3 region has the DNA TGTGCCACCCGGGGACAGTCTTACGAGCAGTACTTC. Translated, it gives CATRGQSYEQYF.

The chain recombines TRBV11-2 with TRBJ1-1; D ambiguous. Looked up from germline, CDR1 is SGHAT and CDR2 is FQNNGV. With 3 bases removed from V and 0 bases from J, the gap between germline ends came to 5 bases. The CDR3 is 13 residues long. The CDR3 DNA reads TGTGCCAGCAGCTTTTTCATGAACACTGAAGCTTTCTTT. It specifies CASSFFMNTEAFF.

V gene TRBV19 combines with J gene TRBJ1-1; 7 nucleotides agree with TRBD1. Germline lookup yields CDR1 LNHDA and CDR2 SQIVND (reference sequence). Trimming cost V 4 bases and J 4 bases; bases outside gene matches: 6. The CDR3 is 14 amino acids. Written as DNA, the CDR3 is TGTGCCAGTAGTAACCCGGGGACAGTCACTGAAGCTTTCTTT. Encoded protein: CASSNPGTVTEAFF.

CDR3 nucleotide sequence: TGTGCCAGTAGCCAACTAGCGGGAACGGTCGGGGAGCTGTTTTTT. Protein sequence: CASSQLAGTVGELFF. The chain combines TRBV19 with TRBJ2-2; 10 nucleotides agree with TRBD2. Germline assignment: CDR1 LNHDA and CDR2 SQIVND (reference sequence). The CDR3 runs to 15 residues. Germline trimming cut 6 bases from V and 7 bases from J; bases unmatched to any gene: 8.

The rearrangement links TRBV7-2 to TRBJ2-7; D is perhaps TRBD2 (6 bases). The length of the CDR3 is 15 residues. V was trimmed by 1 base and J by 6 bases, leaving 16 bases between them. CDR1 SGHTA and CDR2 FQGNSA come from the germline V gene. The chain's CDR3 is CASSLDVRQGGEQYF. CDR3 DNA sequence: TGTGCCAGCAGCTTAGACGTGCGGCAGGGAGGCGAGCAGTACTTC.

V is TRBV11-2 and J is TRBJ2-1; weak D call: TRBD2 (6 bases). The CDR3 has 12 amino acids. From germline, CDR1 is SGHAT and CDR2 FQNNGV. V dropped 5 bases and J dropped 9 bases, with 11 bases sitting between them. The DNA for the CDR3 is TGTGCCAGCAGCCCTCGGGACTTTGAGCAGTTCTTC. This codes for CASSPRDFEQFF. The variable domain in full, with the rest retrieved from reference TRBV11-2 and TRBJ2-1, is EAGVAQSPRYKIIEKRQSVAFWCNPISGHATLYWYQQILGQGPKLLIQFQNNGVVDDSQLPKDRFSAERLKGVDSTLKIQPAKLEDSAVYLCASSPRDFEQFFGPGTRLTVL.

The V and J genes are TRBV28 and TRBJ1-2; D is possibly TRBD1 (6 bases). V was clipped by 6 bases and J by 7 bases, with 21 bases between them. The CDR3 extends over 15 amino acids. Germline loops: CDR1 MDHEN, CDR2 SYDVKM. The CDR3 DNA follows: TGTGCCAGCAGCTGGCGACAGGAATTAAGGGGTGGCTACACCTTC. Its translation is CASSWRQELRGGYTF.

The chain joins TRBV19 to TRBJ2-7; 9 bases agree with TRBD1. The V gene end was trimmed by 5 bases and the J gene end by 5 bases; junction bases not matched to a gene: 13. Germline CDR1 LNHDA, CDR2 SQIVND (reference sequence). This CDR3 spans 16 amino acids. DNA of the CDR3: TGTGCCAGTAGTGAGTTCCCCTCCGGGACAGGGAACGAGCAGTACTTC. Translating it yields CASSEFPSGTGNEQYF.

The CDR3 DNA follows: TGTGCCAGCAGTCCCCGCGGGACTCGGCAGTTCTTC. Protein product: CASSPRGTRQFF. This sequence joins TRBV27 and TRBJ2-1, with D maybe TRBD2 (6 bases). The V gene lost 5 bases and the J gene lost 12 bases, with 14 bases spanning the gap. This CDR3 spans 12 amino acids. Germline assignment: CDR1 MNHEY and CDR2 SMNVEV (reference sequence).

The V call is TRBV5-1, the J call TRBJ2-2, with D maybe TRBD1 (6 bases). CDR3 length: 16 amino acids. Trimming shortened V by 2 bases and J by 0 bases, and 11 bases separated the two germline ends. In germline, CDR1 is SGHRS, CDR2 YFSETQ. The CDR3 region has the DNA TGCGCCAGCAGCTTCCTACAGGGACCGAACACCGGGGAGCTGTTTTTT. Translating it yields CASSFLQGPNTGELFF.

This clone was counted a few times. This chain joins TRBV29-1 and TRBJ2-1, with 12 bases that match TRBD2. Trimming took 1 base from V and 2 from J; bases not matched to a gene: 6. The CDR3 contains 17 residues. CDR1 SQVTM and CDR2 ANQGSEA come from the germline V gene. The CDR3 spells CSVEVASGRGAYNEQFF. DNA of the CDR3: TGCAGCGTTGAAGTAGCTAGCGGGAGGGGCGCCTACAATGAGCAGTTCTTC.

A few counts support this clone. This chain links TRBV4-1 with TRBJ2-3; 9 positions agree with TRBD2. CDR1 and CDR2 from the germline V gene are MGHRA and YSYEKL. The CDR3 extends over 13 amino acids. Trimming cost V 5 bases and J 6 bases; bases outside gene matches: 3. CDR3 residues: CASSGSGSDTQYF. DNA of the CDR3: TGCGCCAGCAGCGGTAGCGGGAGTGATACGCAGTATTTT.

This clone was counted a single time. The chain combines TRBV19 with TRBJ1-1; D unclear. The CDR3 runs 16 residues. In germline, CDR1 is LNHDA, CDR2 SQIVND (reference sequence). The ends were cut back, 4 bases at V and 4 bases at J, with 19 bases in the middle. This chain's CDR3 is CASSSPTGIVGTEAFF. CDR3 in DNA: TGTGCCAGTAGTAGCCCGACCGGGATTGTTGGCACTGAAGCTTTCTTT. The variable domain in full, with the rest retrieved from reference TRBV19 and TRBJ1-1, is DGGITQSPKYLFRKEGQNVTLSCEQNLNHDAMYWYRQDPGQGLRLIYYSQIVNDFQKGDIAEGYSVSREKKESFPLTVTSAQKNPTAFYLCASSSPTGIVGTEAFFGQGTRLTVV.

This rearrangement joins TRBV7-6 to TRBJ2-3; possibly TRBD1 for D (5 bases). Trimming pared 5 bases from V and 10 bases from J, leaving 25 bases between. CDR1 is SGHVS and CDR2 is FNYEAQ in the germline V gene. The CDR3 sequence is 16 residues long. This CDR3 reads CASSQGQGPPPWPQYF. The CDR3, as DNA: TGTGCCAGCAGCCAGGGTCAGGGTCCTCCCCCGTGGCCGCAGTATTTT. The full variable domain, its missing parts supplied by reference TRBV7-6 and TRBJ2-3, is GAGVSQSPRYKVTKRGQDVALRCDPISGHVSLYWYRQALGQGPEFLTYFNYEAQQDKSGLPNDRFSAERPEGSISTLTIQRTEQRDSAMYRCASSQGQGPPPWPQYFGPGTRLTVL.

CDR3 protein: CAISGGGSGDEQYF. The CDR3 nucleotides are TGTGCCATCAGTGGGGGAGGGTCCGGTGACGAGCAGTACTTC. V gene TRBV10-3 combines with J gene TRBJ2-7; 7 bases are a match to TRBD2. V trimming: 4 bases; J trimming: 5 bases; junction bases outside the gene matches: 8. There are 14 residues in the CDR3. Germline lookup yields CDR1 ENHRY and CDR2 SYGVKD.

This clone was detected only once. The V call is TRBV2, the J call TRBJ2-5, with D possibly being TRBD2 (6 bases). V was pared by 3 bases and J by 7 bases, with 6 bases between. The germline CDR1 and CDR2 sequences are SNHLY and FYNNEI. This CDR3 is built from 11 residues. CDR3: CASSEGGTQYF. The CDR3 DNA is TGTGCCAGCAGTGAGGGGGGGACCCAGTACTTC. The full variable domain, rest sourced from reference TRBV2 and TRBJ2-5, is EPEVTQTPSHQVTQMGQEVILRCVPISNHLYFYWYRQILGQKVEFLVSFYNNEISEKSEIFDDQFSVERPDGSNFTLKIRSTKLEDSAMYFCASSEGGTQYFGPGTRLLVL.

This clone was detected only a few times. V usage is TRBV28 and J usage is TRBJ1-6; no clear D. Germline lookup yields CDR1 MDHEN and CDR2 SYDVKM. The CDR3 runs to 12 residues. V was trimmed by 3 bases and J by 7 bases, leaving 4 bases between them. The CDR3 loop reads CASSFRNSPLHF. The CDR3 DNA is TGTGCCAGCAGTTTTCGGAATTCACCCCTCCACTTT.

V usage is TRBV7-9 and J usage is TRBJ2-1; D is unclear. CDR3 length equals 15 residues. Trimming pared 1 base from V and 1 base from J, leaving 8 bases between. In germline, CDR1 is SEHNR, CDR2 FQNEAQ (reference sequence). CDR3 DNA sequence: TGTGCCAGCAGCTTAGAAATCGGGTCCTACAATGAGCAGTTCTTC. This gives the protein CASSLEIGSYNEQFF.

J is TRBJ2-7 and V is TRBV3-1 (or the pseudogene TRBV3-2); D is undetermined. Per the germline V gene, CDR1 is LGHDT and CDR2 is YNNKEL (reference sequence). V lost 3 bases to trimming and J lost 0 bases, with 9 bases between them. There are 14 residues in the CDR3. CDR3 nucleotide sequence: TGTGCCAGCAGCCACCTGGCGGTCTCCTACGAGCAGTACTTC. As protein: CASSHLAVSYEQYF.

V is TRBV7-2 and J is TRBJ2-2; 7 bases map to TRBD1. J was trimmed by 4 bases and V by 5 bases; bases with no gene match: 7. CDR1 is SGHTA, CDR2 FQGNSA, per germline. The CDR3 extends over 15 amino acids. The CDR3 protein is CASSTRTGVTGELFF. The CDR3 coding sequence is TGTGCCAGCAGCACCCGGACAGGAGTCACCGGGGAGCTGTTTTTT.

V and J are TRBV2 and TRBJ1-2; tentative D call: TRBD1 (5 bases). Trimming stripped 4 bases from V and 1 base from J, with 7 bases between. In germline, CDR1 is SNHLY, CDR2 FYNNEI. CDR3 length: 13 amino acids. Written as DNA, the CDR3 is TGTGCCAGCAGTGTGACAGATAACTATGGCTACACCTTC. Translated: CASSVTDNYGYTF.

V usage is TRBV3-1 (or the pseudogene TRBV3-2) and J usage is TRBJ1-1; D gene unclear. Per germline, CDR1 LGHDT and CDR2 YNNKEL (reference sequence). The CDR3 is 13 amino acids. Trimming removed 5 bases at V and 5 bases at J, with 12 bases between. The CDR3 region is CASSTLTGTEAFF. Here the CDR3 DNA reads TGTGCCAGCAGCACCCTAACGGGGACTGAAGCTTTCTTT.

CDR3 coding DNA: TGTGCCAGCAGTGAAGGTCCTAGCGGGAGAGCTGGGGCCAACGTCCTGACTTTC. Translation: CASSEGPSGRAGANVLTF. The chain employs TRBV2 and TRBJ2-6, with 10 nucleotides matching TRBD2. Trimming removed 1 base from V and 2 bases from J; junction bases left unmatched: 5. Germline assignment: CDR1 SNHLY and CDR2 FYNNEI. This CDR3 is built from 18 residues. The whole variable domain, filled in from reference TRBV2 and TRBJ2-6, reads EPEVTQTPSHQVTQMGQEVILRCVPISNHLYFYWYRQILGQKVEFLVSFYNNEISEKSEIFDDQFSVERPDGSNFTLKIRSTKLEDSAMYFCASSEGPSGRAGANVLTFGAGSRLTVL.